A selection of T cell receptor beta chains follows, all from one sample in a study of metastatic and nonmetastatic thyroid tumors. TCRdb re-analyzed the PCR reads using MiXCR. Of about 93,000 clones detected, roughly an eighth appear once; the ten largest clones hold around 10%. Sample: blood. Every receptor here comes from a female donor with papillary thyroid cancer or a benign thyroid nodule (not recorded which). Some clones in this sample may be carry-over from other donors' samples. Both conserved end residues are part of each CDR3. D genes are given only for firm matches. Clone size is given for some rows only: seen once, a few or many times, or a class if the clone is expanded.

CDR3nt,CDR3aa,j_gene,d_gene,abundance,v_gene
TGTGCCACTATGCCCGCGGGGGGACTGTGGACTGAAGCTTTCTTT,CATMPAGGLWTEAFF,TRBJ1-1,.,many,TRBV6-2/TRBV6-3
TGTGCCAGCAGTGAGTTGTGGCAGGGAGGGCAAGAGACCCAGTACTTC,CASSELWQGGQETQYF,TRBJ2-5,TRBD2,many,TRBV2
TGCAGTTACCGAGGGCTACTCTTCCCCTACGAGCAGTACTTC,CSYRGLLFPYEQYF,TRBJ2-7,.,many,TRBV20-1
TGCGCCAGCAGCCCTCAGACAGGGACGAATGAGCAGTTCTTC,CASSPQTGTNEQFF,TRBJ2-1,TRBD1,.,TRBV5-1
TGCAGTGCTAGAGATGGCAGGGGGTTCTCCTACGAGCAGTACTTC,CSARDGRGFSYEQYF,TRBJ2-7,TRBD1,once,TRBV20-1
TGTGCCACCAGCCCTATGGGCAACGGGCCCCAGCATTTT,CATSPMGNGPQHF,TRBJ1-5,.,.,TRBV15
TGTGCCAGCAGATCTAGCGGCCTGGGGGCCCAGTACTTC,CASRSSGLGAQYF,TRBJ2-5,TRBD2,many,TRBV6-1
TGTGCCAGCAGCTTAGCCGGAGTAGACAATGAGCAGTTCTTC,CASSLAGVDNEQFF,TRBJ2-1,.,.,TRBV7-8
TGTGCCAGCGGGGGCAGGGGAATCTCTGGGGCCAACGTCCTGACTTTC,CASGGRGISGANVLTF,TRBJ2-6,.,many,TRBV7-3
TGTGCCAGCAGCGTAGGCGGGATGTCCTACGAGCAGTACTTC,CASSVGGMSYEQYF,TRBJ2-7,.,many,TRBV7-2
TGTGCCAGCAGTTGGGAGATGGGGAACACTGAAGCTTTCTTT,CASSWEMGNTEAFF,TRBJ1-1,.,few,TRBV6-5
TGTGCCAGCAGCAGCTACAGGGACCTGACTAGCAGGAGGTTCTTC,CASSSYRDLTSRRFF,TRBJ2-1,.,many,TRBV7-9